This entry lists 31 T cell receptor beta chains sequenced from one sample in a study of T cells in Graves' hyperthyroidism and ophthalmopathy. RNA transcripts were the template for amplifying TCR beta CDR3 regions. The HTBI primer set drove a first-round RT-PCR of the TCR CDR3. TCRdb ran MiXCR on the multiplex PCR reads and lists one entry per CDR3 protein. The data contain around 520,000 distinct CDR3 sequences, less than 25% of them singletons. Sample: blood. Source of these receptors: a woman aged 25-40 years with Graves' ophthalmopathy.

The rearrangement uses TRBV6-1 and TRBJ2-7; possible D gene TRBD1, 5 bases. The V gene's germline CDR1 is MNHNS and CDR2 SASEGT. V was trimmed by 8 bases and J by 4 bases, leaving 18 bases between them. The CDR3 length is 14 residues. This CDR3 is CASSARASKYEQYF. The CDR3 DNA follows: TGTGCCAGCTCGGCCAGGGCCTCCAAATACGAGCAGTACTTC.

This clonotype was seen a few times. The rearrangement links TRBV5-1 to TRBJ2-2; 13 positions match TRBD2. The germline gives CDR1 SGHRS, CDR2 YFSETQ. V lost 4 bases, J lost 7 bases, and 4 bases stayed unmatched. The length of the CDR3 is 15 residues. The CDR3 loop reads CASSVGTSGDGELFF. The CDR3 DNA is TGCGCCAGCAGCGTGGGGACTAGCGGGGACGGGGAGCTGTTTTTT.

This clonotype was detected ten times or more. The CDR3 DNA sequence: TGCAGCGTTGGAAAGGCAGCCGAAGAGACCCAGTACTTC. This codes for CSVGKAAEETQYF. The genes are TRBV29-1 and TRBJ2-5, with D unresolved. The germline V gene has CDR1 SQVTM and CDR2 ANQGSEA. The V and J ends lost 4 bases and 3 bases respectively, with 12 bases between them. The CDR3 runs 13 residues. Together with reference TRBV29-1 and TRBJ2-5, the CDR3 gives the full variable domain: SAVISQKPSRDICQRGTSLTIQCQVDSQVTMMFWYRQQPGQSLTLIATANQGSEATYESGFVIDKFPISRPNLTFSTLTVSNMSPEDSSIYLCSVGKAAEETQYFGPGTRLLVL.

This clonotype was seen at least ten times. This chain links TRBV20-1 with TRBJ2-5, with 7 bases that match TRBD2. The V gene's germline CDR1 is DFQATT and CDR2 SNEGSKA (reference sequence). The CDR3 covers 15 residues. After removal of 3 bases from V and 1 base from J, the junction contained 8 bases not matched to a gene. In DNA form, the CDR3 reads TGCAGTGCTAGGAAAAAGACTAGCTTCCAAGAGACCCAGTACTTC. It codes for CSARKKTSFQETQYF.

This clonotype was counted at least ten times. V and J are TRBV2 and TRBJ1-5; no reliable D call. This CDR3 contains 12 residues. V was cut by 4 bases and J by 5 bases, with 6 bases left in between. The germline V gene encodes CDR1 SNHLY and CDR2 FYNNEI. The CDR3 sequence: CASSVQYQPQHF. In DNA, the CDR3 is TGTGCCAGCAGTGTGCAGTATCAGCCCCAGCATTTT.

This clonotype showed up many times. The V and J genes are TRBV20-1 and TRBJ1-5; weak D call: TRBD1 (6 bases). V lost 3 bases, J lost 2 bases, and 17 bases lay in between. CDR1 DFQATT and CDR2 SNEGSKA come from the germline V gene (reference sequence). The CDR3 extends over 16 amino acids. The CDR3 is CSARLGGGLGNQPQHF. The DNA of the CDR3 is TGCAGTGCTAGGCTCGGTGGGGGGCTAGGCAATCAGCCCCAGCATTTT.

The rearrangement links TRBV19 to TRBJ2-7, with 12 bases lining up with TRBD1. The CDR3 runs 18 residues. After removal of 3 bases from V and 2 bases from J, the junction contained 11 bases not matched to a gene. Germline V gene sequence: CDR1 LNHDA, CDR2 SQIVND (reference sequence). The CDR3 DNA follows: TGTGCCAGTAGTATCTCCGGACCGGGACAGGGGGCAGCCTACGAGCAGTACTTC. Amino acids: CASSISGPGQGAAYEQYF.

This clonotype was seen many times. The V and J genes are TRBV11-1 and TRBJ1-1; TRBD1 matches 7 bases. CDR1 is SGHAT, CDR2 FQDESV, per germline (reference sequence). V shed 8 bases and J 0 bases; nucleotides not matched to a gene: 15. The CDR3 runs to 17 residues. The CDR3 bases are TGTGCCAGCCGCGCCAGCGGACAGGAACCTTTGAACACTGAAGCTTTCTTT. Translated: CASRASGQEPLNTEAFF.

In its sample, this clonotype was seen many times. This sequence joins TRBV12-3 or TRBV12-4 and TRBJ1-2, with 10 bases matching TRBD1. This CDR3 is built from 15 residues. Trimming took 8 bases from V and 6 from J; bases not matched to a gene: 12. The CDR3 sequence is CASLTGGNWENGYTF. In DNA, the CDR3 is TGTGCCAGCCTGACAGGGGGCAATTGGGAGAATGGCTACACCTTC.

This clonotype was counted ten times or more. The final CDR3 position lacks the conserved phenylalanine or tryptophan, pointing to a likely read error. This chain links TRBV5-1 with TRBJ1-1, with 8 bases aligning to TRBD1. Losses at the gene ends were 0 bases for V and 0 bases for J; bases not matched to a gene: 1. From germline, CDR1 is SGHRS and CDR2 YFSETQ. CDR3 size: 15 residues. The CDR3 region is CASSLGQGLNTEAFL. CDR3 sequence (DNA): TGCGCCAGCAGCTTGGGACAGGGGCTGAACACTGAAGCTTTCCTT.

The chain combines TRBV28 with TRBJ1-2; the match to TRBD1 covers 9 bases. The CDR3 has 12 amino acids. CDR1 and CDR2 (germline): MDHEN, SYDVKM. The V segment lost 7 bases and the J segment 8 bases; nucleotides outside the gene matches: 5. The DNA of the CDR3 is TGTGCCAGCACGGACAGGGGTAAAGGCTACACCTTC. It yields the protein CASTDRGKGYTF.

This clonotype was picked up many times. The chain's CDR3 is CASSPATGGRTGELFF. The CDR3 DNA reads as TGTGCCAGCAGCCCCGCGACAGGGGGCAGGACCGGGGAGCTGTTTTTT. The chain recombines TRBV7-9 with TRBJ2-2, with 10 bases identical to TRBD1. Trimming removed 5 bases from V and 5 bases from J; junction bases left unmatched: 8. Germline CDR1 and CDR2: SEHNR and FQNEAQ (reference sequence). This CDR3 is 16 amino acids long. Variable domain in full (rest from reference TRBV7-9 and TRBJ2-2): DTGVSQNPRHKITKRGQNVTFRCDPISEHNRLYWYRQTLGQGPEFLTYFQNEAQLEKSRLLSDRFSAERPKGSFSTLEIQRTEQGDSAMYLCASSPATGGRTGELFFGEGSRLTVL.

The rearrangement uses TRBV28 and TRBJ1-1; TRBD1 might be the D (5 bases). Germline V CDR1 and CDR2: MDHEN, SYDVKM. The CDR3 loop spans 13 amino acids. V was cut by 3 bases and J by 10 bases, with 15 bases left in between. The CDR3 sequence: CASSLLTPRGAFF. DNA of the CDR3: TGTGCCAGCAGTTTGTTGACACCGAGGGGAGCTTTCTTT.

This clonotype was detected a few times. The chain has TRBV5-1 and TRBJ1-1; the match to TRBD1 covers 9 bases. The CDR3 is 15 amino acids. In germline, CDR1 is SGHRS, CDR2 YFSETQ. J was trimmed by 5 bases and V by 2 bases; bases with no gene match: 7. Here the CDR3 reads CASSLQGAGETEAFF. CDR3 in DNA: TGCGCCAGCAGCTTACAGGGGGCAGGGGAGACTGAAGCTTTCTTT.

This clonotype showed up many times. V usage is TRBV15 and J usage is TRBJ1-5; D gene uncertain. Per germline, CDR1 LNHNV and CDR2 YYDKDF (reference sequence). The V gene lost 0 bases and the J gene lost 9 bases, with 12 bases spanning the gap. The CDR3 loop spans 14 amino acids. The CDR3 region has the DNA TGTGCCACCAGCAGAGAAGAGGGTCGGGGGCCCCAGCATTTT. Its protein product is CATSREEGRGPQHF. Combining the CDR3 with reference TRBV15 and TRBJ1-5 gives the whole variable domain DAMVIQNPRYQVTQFGKPVTLSCSQTLNHNVMYWYQQKSSQAPKLLFHYYDKDFNNEADTPDNFQSRRPNTSFCFLDIRSPGLGDTAMYLCATSREEGRGPQHFGDGTRLSIL.

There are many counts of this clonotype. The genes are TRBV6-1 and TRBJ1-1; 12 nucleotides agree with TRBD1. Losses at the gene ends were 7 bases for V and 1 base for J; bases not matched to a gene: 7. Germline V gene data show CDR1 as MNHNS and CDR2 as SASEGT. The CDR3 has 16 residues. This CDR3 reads CASNKGTGGENTEAFF. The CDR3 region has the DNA TGTGCCAGCAACAAAGGGACAGGGGGCGAGAACACTGAAGCTTTCTTT.

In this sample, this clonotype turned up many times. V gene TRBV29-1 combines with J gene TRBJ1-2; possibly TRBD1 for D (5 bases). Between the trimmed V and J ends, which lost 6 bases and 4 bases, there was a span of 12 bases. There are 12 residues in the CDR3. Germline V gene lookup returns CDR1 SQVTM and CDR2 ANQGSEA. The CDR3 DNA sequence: TGCAGCGTGGGGGTGACAGTCTATGGCTACACCTTC. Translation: CSVGVTVYGYTF.

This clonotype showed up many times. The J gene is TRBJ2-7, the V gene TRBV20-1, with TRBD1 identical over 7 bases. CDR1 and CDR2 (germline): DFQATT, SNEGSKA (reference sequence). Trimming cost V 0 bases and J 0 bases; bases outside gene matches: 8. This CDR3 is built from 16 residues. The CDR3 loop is CSARDPGQSSSYEQYF. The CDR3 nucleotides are TGCAGTGCTAGAGACCCGGGACAGTCCAGCTCCTACGAGCAGTACTTC.

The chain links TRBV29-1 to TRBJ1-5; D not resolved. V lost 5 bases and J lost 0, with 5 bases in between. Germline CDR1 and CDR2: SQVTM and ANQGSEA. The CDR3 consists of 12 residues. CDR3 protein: CSVQISNQPQHF. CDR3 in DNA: TGCAGCGTTCAGATTAGCAATCAGCCCCAGCATTTT. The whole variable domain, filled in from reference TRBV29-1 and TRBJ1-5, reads SAVISQKPSRDICQRGTSLTIQCQVDSQVTMMFWYRQQPGQSLTLIATANQGSEATYESGFVIDKFPISRPNLTFSTLTVSNMSPEDSSIYLCSVQISNQPQHFGDGTRLSIL.

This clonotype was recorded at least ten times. The chain's CDR3 is CSVEGGLNTEAFF. In DNA form, the CDR3 reads TGCAGCGTTGAGGGGGGGCTGAACACTGAAGCTTTCTTT. The chain links TRBV29-1 to TRBJ1-1, with a possible D match to TRBD1 (6 bases). V shed 3 bases and J shed 0 bases, with 8 bases lying between them. This CDR3 is built from 13 residues. CDR1 and CDR2 (germline): SQVTM, ANQGSEA.

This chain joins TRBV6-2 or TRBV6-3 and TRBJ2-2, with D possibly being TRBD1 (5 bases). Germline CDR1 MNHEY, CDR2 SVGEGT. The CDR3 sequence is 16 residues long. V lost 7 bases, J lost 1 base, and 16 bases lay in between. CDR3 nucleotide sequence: TGTGCCAGCAAAGGAACGTGGACACAGAACACCGGGGAGCTGTTTTTT. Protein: CASKGTWTQNTGELFF.

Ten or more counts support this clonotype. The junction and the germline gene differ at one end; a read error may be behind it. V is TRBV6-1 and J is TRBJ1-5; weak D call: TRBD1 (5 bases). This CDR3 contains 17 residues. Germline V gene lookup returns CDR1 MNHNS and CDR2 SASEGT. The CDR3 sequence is CASSGGGADNSNLPQHF. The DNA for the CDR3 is TGTGCCAGCAGTGGGGGGGGTGCAGACAATAGCAATCTGCCCCAGCATTTT.

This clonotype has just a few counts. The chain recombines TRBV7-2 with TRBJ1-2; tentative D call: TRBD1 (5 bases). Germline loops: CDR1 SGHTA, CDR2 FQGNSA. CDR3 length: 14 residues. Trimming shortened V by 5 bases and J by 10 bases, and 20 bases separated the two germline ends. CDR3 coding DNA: TGTGCCAGCAGCCTACCGGGAACCGGGACGGTCTACACCTTC. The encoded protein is CASSLPGTGTVYTF. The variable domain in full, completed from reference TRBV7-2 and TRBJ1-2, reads GAGVSQSPSNKVTEKGKDVELRCDPISGHTALYWYRQSLGQGLEFLIYFQGNSAPDKSGLPSDRFSAERTGGSVSTLTIQRTQQEDSAVYLCASSLPGTGTVYTFGSGTRLTVV.

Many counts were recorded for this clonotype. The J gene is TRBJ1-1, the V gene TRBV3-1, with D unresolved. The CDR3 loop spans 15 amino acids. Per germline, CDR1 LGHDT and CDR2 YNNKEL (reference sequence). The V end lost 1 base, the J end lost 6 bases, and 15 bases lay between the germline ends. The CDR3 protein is CASSQGVEKVAEAFF. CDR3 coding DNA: TGTGCCAGCAGCCAAGGGGTCGAAAAGGTCGCTGAAGCTTTCTTT.

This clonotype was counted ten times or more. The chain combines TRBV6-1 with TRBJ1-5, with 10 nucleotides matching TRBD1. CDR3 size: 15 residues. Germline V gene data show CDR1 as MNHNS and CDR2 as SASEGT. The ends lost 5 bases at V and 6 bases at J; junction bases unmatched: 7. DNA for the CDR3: TGTGCCAGCAGTAAATCCGGGACAGGGGTTCAGCCCCAGCATTTT. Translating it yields CASSKSGTGVQPQHF.

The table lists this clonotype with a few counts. The CDR3 coding sequence is TGTGCCACCAGCAGGGGTACGGAGACCCAGTACTTC. Amino acid sequence: CATSRGTETQYF. The V call is TRBV15, the J call TRBJ2-5; D remains unclear. The CDR3 covers 12 residues. The V gene's germline CDR1 is LNHNV and CDR2 YYDKDF (reference sequence). The V gene lost 3 bases and the J gene lost 5 bases, with 7 bases spanning the gap.

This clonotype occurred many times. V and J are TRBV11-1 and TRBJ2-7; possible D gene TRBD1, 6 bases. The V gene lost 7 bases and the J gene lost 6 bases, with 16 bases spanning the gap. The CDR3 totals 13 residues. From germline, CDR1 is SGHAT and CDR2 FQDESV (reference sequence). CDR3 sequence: CASNRDNSLEQYF. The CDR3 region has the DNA TGTGCCAGCAACCGGGACAACTCCCTCGAGCAGTACTTC.

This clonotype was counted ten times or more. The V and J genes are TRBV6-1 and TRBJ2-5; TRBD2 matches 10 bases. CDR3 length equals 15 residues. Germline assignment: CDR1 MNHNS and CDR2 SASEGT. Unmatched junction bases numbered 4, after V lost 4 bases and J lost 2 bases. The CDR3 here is CASSGELAGQETQYF. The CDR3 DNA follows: TGTGCCAGCAGTGGGGAACTAGCGGGACAAGAGACCCAGTACTTC.

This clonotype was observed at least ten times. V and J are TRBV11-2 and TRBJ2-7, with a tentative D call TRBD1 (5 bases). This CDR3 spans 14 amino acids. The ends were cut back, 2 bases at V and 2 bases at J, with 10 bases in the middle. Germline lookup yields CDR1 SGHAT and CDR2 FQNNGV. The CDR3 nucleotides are TGTGCCAGCAGCTTAACGGACAACCCCTACGAGCAGTACTTC. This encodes CASSLTDNPYEQYF.

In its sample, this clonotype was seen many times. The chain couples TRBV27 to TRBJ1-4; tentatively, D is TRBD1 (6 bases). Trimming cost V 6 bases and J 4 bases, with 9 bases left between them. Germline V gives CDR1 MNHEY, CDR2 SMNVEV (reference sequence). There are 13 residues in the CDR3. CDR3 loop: CASREQGNEKLFF. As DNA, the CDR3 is TGTGCCAGCAGGGAACAGGGTAATGAAAAACTGTTTTTT.

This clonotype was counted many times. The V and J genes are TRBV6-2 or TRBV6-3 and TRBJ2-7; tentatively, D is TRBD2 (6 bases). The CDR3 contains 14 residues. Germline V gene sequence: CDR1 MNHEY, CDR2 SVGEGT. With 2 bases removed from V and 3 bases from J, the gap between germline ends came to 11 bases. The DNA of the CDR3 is TGTGCCAGCAGTTACGGGAACGGGGGCTACGAGCAGTACTTC. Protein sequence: CASSYGNGGYEQYF.